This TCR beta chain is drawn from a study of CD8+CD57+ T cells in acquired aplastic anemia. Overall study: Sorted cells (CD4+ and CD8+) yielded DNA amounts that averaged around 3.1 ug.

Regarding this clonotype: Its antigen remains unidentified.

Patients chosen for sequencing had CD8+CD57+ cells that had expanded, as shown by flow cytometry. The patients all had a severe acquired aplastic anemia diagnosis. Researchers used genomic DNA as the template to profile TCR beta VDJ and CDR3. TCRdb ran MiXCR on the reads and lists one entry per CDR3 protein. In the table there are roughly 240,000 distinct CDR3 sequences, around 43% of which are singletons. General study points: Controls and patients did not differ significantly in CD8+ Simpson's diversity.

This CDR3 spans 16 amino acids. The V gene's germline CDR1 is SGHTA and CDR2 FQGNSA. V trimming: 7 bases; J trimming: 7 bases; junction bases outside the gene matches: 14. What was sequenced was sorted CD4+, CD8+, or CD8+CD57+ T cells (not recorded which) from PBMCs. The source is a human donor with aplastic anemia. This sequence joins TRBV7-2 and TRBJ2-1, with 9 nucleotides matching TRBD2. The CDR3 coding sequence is TGTGCCAGCACCCGAATAGCGGGAGCCACTTGGAATGAGCAGTTCTTC. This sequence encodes CASTRIAGATWNEQFF.